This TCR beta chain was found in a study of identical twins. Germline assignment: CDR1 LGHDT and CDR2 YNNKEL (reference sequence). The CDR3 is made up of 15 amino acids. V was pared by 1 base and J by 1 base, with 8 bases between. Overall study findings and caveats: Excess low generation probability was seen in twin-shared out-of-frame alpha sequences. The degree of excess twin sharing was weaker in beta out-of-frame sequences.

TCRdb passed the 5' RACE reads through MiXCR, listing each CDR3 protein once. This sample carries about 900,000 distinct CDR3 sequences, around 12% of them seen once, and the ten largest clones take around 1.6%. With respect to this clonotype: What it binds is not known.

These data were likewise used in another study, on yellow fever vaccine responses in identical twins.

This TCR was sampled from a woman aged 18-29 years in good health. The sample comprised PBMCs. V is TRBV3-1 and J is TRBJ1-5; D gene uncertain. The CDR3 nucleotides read TGTGCCAGCAGCCAAGGTCACGGGAGCAATCAGCCCCAGCATTTT. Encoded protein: CASSQGHGSNQPQHF.